This TCR beta chain was retrieved from a study of shared clonotypes between healthy human individuals. For this clone: What it binds is not known.

Findings of the study overall: Estimated clonotype richness was generally higher in naive than memory subsets.

Germline V gene sequence: CDR1 ENHRY, CDR2 SYGVKD. V was pared by 6 bases and J by 1 base, with 8 bases of the junction left unmatched. The CDR3 contains 15 residues. This was a deep-level run. Some clones are missing from TCRdb's copy, which holds only in-frame ones; the method was immunoSEQ multiplex PCR. The table records about 2,500,000 clones, roughly 92% of them present only once. The sample was naive CD4+ T cells sorted from blood. Subset here: CD45RA+ positively selected. This receptor was obtained from a man aged 18 to 35 in good health. This sequence joins TRBV10-3 and TRBJ1-2; TRBD1 matches at 7 bases. The CDR3 loop reads CAIRRTGESNYGYTF. As DNA, the CDR3 is TGTGCCATCAGGCGCACAGGGGAGAGTAACTATGGCTACACCTTC.